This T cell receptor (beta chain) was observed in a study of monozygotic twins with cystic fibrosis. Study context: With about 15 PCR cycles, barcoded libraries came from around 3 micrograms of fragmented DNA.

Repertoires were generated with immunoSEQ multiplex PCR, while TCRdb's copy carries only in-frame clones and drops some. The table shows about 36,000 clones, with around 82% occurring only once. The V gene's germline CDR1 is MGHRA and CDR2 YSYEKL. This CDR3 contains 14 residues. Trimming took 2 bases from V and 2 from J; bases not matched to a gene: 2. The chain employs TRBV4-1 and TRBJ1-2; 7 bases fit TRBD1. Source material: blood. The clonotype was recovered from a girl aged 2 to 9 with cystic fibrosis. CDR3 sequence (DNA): TGCGCCAGCAGCCAACAGGGGGTGAACTATGGCTACACCTTC. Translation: CASSQQGVNYGYTF.